This TCR beta chain was profiled in a study of blood T cell repertoires in COVID-19. In the study overall: Acute-phase and convalescent COVID-19 samples originated in the United States, Italy and Spain. Sources were T cells, B-cell-depleted T cells, or PBMCs; the material itself was cDNA or gDNA.

This CDR3 spans 16 amino acids. V dropped 4 bases and J dropped 3; count of bases not matched to a gene: 9. The germline gives CDR1 SGHNT, CDR2 YYREEE (reference sequence). Authors' analysis steps: Amplified reference gene primers provided the basis for estimating nucleated cell counts. Produced via immunoSEQ multiplex PCR; TCRdb's table is partial and in-frame only. Clone size and the V and J calls come from that table; the DNA yielded D and trimming. Of about 34,000 clones listed, about 75% are singletons. The sequencing input was peripheral blood. The genes are TRBV5-4 and TRBJ1-1, with TRBD1 matching 10 bases. The receptor comes from a man older than 75 with active or convalescent COVID-19. The CDR3 nucleotides are TGTGCCAGCAGCCCAACCGGGACAGGGGATCACACTGAAGCTTTCTTT. Encoded protein: CASSPTGTGDHTEAFF.